This T cell receptor (beta chain) was recorded in a study of beta chain features in type 1 diabetes. Notes on the study in general: Moderate yet significant TCRB CDR3 shortening was seen in Type 1 diabetes patients in all four CD4+ subsets. Shorter templates may be favored by PCR, equally so in patients and controls. Lower insertion and higher deletion counts appeared at VDJ junctions in type 1 diabetes patients.

The CDR3 length is 16 residues. Germline CDR1 and CDR2: LGHNA and YNFKEQ. V shed 1 base and J shed 3 bases, with 15 bases lying between them. By way of CD45RO/CCR7/CD25/CD127/CD95/CD27, the CD4+ regulatory, stem cell-like memory, central memory and naive cells were sorted. On this clone: What it binds is unknown.

Expressed TCRB transcripts were sequenced after all isolated RNA was converted to cDNA. Clones were sequenced by immunoSEQ multiplex PCR, and TCRdb holds only the in-frame ones, with some missing. This sample has around 240,000 clones, with 9.6% found just once. This chain connects TRBV4-2 to TRBJ1-1, with unresolved D. This sequence was found in a woman between 18 and 29 years old in good health. Sample: naive CD4+ T cells from blood. DNA of the CDR3: TGTGCCAGCAGCCAAGTCCTCTCGCCAGTGGACACTGAAGCTTTCTTT. It yields the protein CASSQVLSPVDTEAFF.